This T cell receptor (beta chain) derives from a study of blood T cells in healthy people across ages. A J-beta primer mix and a sample-barcoded 5' primer were used in a second PCR of about 6 to 12 cycles. Every cDNA was tagged by a template-switch adaptor with 12 random nucleotides. Using its own MiXCR run on the 5' RACE reads, TCRdb lists one record per CDR3 protein. Of 850,000 to 1,000,000 distinct CDR3 sequences listed, around 46% were seen once; the top ten hold under 15%. The specimen sequenced was blood. This TCR derives from a man aged 30 to 39 in good health.

The chain's CDR3 is CASTDNEQFF. DNA of the CDR3: TGTGCCAGCACGGACAATGAGCAGTTCTTC. The V and J genes are TRBV2 and TRBJ2-1; no firm D call. V shed 7 bases and J shed 5 bases, with 3 bases lying between them. This CDR3 is 10 amino acids long. Germline CDR1 SNHLY, CDR2 FYNNEI.